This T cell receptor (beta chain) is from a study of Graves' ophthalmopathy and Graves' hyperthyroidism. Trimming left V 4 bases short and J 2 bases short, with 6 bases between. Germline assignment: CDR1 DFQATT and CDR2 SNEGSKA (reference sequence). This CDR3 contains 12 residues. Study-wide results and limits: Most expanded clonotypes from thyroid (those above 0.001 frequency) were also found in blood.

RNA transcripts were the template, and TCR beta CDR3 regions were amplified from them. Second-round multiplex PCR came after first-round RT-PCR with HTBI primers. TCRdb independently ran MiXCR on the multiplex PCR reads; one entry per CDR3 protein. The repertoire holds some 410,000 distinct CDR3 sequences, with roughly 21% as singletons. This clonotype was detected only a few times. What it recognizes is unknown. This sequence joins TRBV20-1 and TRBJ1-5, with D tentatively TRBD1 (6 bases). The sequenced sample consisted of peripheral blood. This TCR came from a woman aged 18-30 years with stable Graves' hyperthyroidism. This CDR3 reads CSATGGNQPQHF. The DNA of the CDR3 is TGCAGTGCTACAGGGGGCAATCAGCCCCAGCATTTT.